These 25 T cell receptor beta chains came from one sample sequenced in a study of cytomegalovirus exposure and HLA in healthy donors. The PCR used 60 Vbeta and 13 Jbeta primers. Sequencing used immunoSEQ multiplex PCR; TCRdb keeps in-frame clones, though not all of them. Among approximately 170,000 clones, about 80% were seen once, and the ten largest hold roughly 1%. The sequencing input was PBMCs. The receptors were sampled from a woman aged 40-49 years in good health and CMV-seronegative.

The gene calls are TRBV5-1 and TRBJ2-3; D may be TRBD1 (5 bases). The CDR3 length is 15 residues. The germline V gene encodes CDR1 SGHRS and CDR2 YFSETQ. Trimming took off 1 base at V and 1 base at J, with 10 bases between the two ends. The CDR3 spells CASSLSGRGTDTQYF. Written as DNA, the CDR3 is TGCGCCAGCAGCTTGTCTGGCAGGGGCACAGATACGCAGTATTTT.

This chain connects TRBV4-1 to TRBJ1-5, with unresolved D. The germline V gene has CDR1 MGHRA and CDR2 YSYEKL. The CDR3 loop spans 15 amino acids. V was shortened by 0 bases and J by 4 bases, with 10 bases between the two germline ends. The CDR3 loop is CASSQERGGNQPQHF. The DNA of the CDR3 is TGCGCCAGCAGCCAAGAACGCGGCGGGAATCAGCCCCAGCATTTT.

This chain links TRBV29-1 with TRBJ2-6, with 7 positions matching TRBD1. V shed 5 bases, J shed 2 bases, and the junction held 3 bases outside the gene matches. The CDR3 sequence is 14 residues long. The germline CDR1 and CDR2 sequences are SQVTM and ANQGSEA. The CDR3 nucleotides are TGCAGCGTTTTAGGGGGCGCTGGGGCCAACGTCCTGACTTTC. It translates to CSVLGGAGANVLTF.

J is TRBJ2-3 and V is TRBV6-1, with D possibly matching TRBD1 (5 bases). V was clipped by 1 base and J by 1 base, with 9 bases between them. The CDR3 extends over 15 amino acids. Germline CDR1 reads MNHNS; CDR2 reads SASEGT. CDR3 protein: CASSEGTSRTDTQYF. In DNA form, the CDR3 reads TGTGCCAGCAGTGAAGGGACATCGCGCACAGATACGCAGTATTTT.

CDR3 residues: CASTGQVLEQYF. CDR3 sequence (DNA): TGTGCCAGCACCGGACAGGTCTTGGAGCAGTACTTC. The chain uses TRBV28 and TRBJ2-7; 7 bases are shared with TRBD1. The J segment lost 7 bases and the V segment lost 7 bases, leaving 7 bases of the junction unmatched. The CDR3 has 12 residues. CDR1 MDHEN and CDR2 SYDVKM come from the germline V gene.

The V gene is TRBV11-2, the J gene TRBJ1-2; the D gene is possibly TRBD1 (5 bases). Per the germline V gene, CDR1 is SGHAT and CDR2 is FQNNGV. V lost 5 bases to trimming and J lost 3 bases, with 16 bases between them. The CDR3 is made up of 15 amino acids. The DNA for the CDR3 is TGTGCCAGCAGCCCTAGGGGTCTTTCCCACTATGGCTACACCTTC. This sequence encodes CASSPRGLSHYGYTF.

This clone was observed a handful of times. The gene calls are TRBV6-1 and TRBJ2-1; 11 nucleotides align to TRBD2. Germline V gives CDR1 MNHNS, CDR2 SASEGT. The CDR3 is 21 residues long. The V segment lost 1 base and the J segment 4 bases; nucleotides outside the gene matches: 18. CDR3 nucleotide sequence: TGTGCCAGCAGTGAAGAGGACCTACTGGGGACTAGCGGAGGAGAGTACAATGAGCAGTTCTTC. Protein product: CASSEEDLLGTSGGEYNEQFF.

The chain joins TRBV7-2 to TRBJ2-7; D gene ambiguous. There are 13 residues in the CDR3. From germline, CDR1 is SGHTA and CDR2 FQGNSA. The V end lost 3 bases, the J end lost 2 bases, and 8 bases lay between the germline ends. The DNA of the CDR3 is TGTGCCAGCAGCTTCCAGGCCCCCTACGAGCAGTACTTC. Translating it yields CASSFQAPYEQYF.

This clone was recorded a few times. The DNA of the CDR3 is TGTGCCAGCGAGCAGCAAGGGGATGGCTACACCTTC. Translation gives CASEQQGDGYTF. This chain joins TRBV28 and TRBJ1-2; tentatively, D is TRBD1 (5 bases). The ends were cut back, 8 bases at V and 6 bases at J, with 13 bases in the middle. This CDR3 spans 12 amino acids. Germline-derived CDR1 and CDR2 are MDHEN and SYDVKM.

This chain connects TRBV14 to TRBJ1-3, with a possible D match to TRBD1 (5 bases). The CDR3 is made up of 17 amino acids. The V gene's germline CDR1 is SGHDN and CDR2 FVKESK. V dropped 0 bases and J dropped 0 bases, with 12 bases sitting between them. The CDR3 reads CASSQEGSTDSGNTIYF. The CDR3 DNA reads TGTGCCAGCAGCCAAGAGGGGTCGACAGACTCTGGAAACACCATATATTTT.

The chain has TRBV5-1 and TRBJ2-5; D remains ambiguous. The germline V gene encodes CDR1 SGHRS and CDR2 YFSETQ. Trimming cost V 0 bases and J 0 bases, with 3 bases left between them. The CDR3 is made up of 13 amino acids. The CDR3 reads CASSLADQETQYF. Here the CDR3 DNA reads TGCGCCAGCAGCTTGGCGGACCAAGAGACCCAGTACTTC. The full variable domain, completed using reference TRBV5-1 and TRBJ2-5, is KAGVTQTPRYLIKTRGQQVTLSCSPISGHRSVSWYQQTPGQGLQFLFEYFSETQRNKGNFPGRFSGRQFSNSRSEMNVSTLELGDSALYLCASSLADQETQYFGPGTRLLVL.

This clone was found a few times. The chain uses TRBV7-9 and TRBJ2-1; weak D call: TRBD1 (6 bases). The germline V gene encodes CDR1 SEHNR and CDR2 FQNEAQ (reference sequence). V was trimmed by 4 bases and J by 4 bases, leaving 8 bases between them. The CDR3 spans 13 residues. The CDR3 protein is CASSSGQYNEQFF. CDR3 sequence (DNA): TGTGCCAGCAGCTCCGGACAGTACAATGAGCAGTTCTTC.

The rearrangement links TRBV19 to TRBJ2-5; tentative D call: TRBD1 (6 bases). The CDR3 sequence is 15 residues long. V was shortened by 3 bases and J by 1 base, with 12 bases between the two germline ends. Germline CDR1 is LNHDA and CDR2 is SQIVND (reference sequence). The CDR3 region has the DNA TGTGCCAGTAGTATTGGGGGCAGGGGCCAAGAGACCCAGTACTTC. This gives the protein CASSIGGRGQETQYF. The variable domain in full, completed from reference TRBV19 and TRBJ2-5, reads DGGITQSPKYLFRKEGQNVTLSCEQNLNHDAMYWYRQDPGQGLRLIYYSQIVNDFQKGDIAEGYSVSREKKESFPLTVTSAQKNPTAFYLCASSIGGRGQETQYFGPGTRLLVL.

This chain uses TRBV2 with TRBJ1-4; no definite D call. This CDR3 is built from 14 residues. Trimming stripped 2 bases from V and 7 bases from J, with 11 bases between. CDR1 is SNHLY, CDR2 FYNNEI, per germline. DNA for the CDR3: TGTGCCAGCAGTGAACGGGGATTGGGTGAAAAACTGTTTTTT. Translation: CASSERGLGEKLFF.

This clone was counted a few times. The chain has TRBV7-3 and TRBJ2-5; TRBD2 is a possible D gene (5 bases). Germline V gene data show CDR1 as SGHTA and CDR2 as FQGTGA. The CDR3 runs 13 residues. V lost 6 bases and J lost 2, with 10 bases in between. The CDR3 nucleotides read TGTGCCAGCAGGATGCCGGGGCAAGAGACCCAGTACTTC. Translated: CASRMPGQETQYF.

This clone was seen a few times. Here the CDR3 DNA reads TGTGCCAGTAGTCCAACGACAGCTAATCAGCCCCAGCATTTT. Protein sequence: CASSPTTANQPQHF. This sequence joins TRBV19 and TRBJ1-5; tentative D call: TRBD1 (5 bases). Germline-derived CDR1 and CDR2 are LNHDA and SQIVND (reference sequence). The CDR3 contains 14 residues. V shed 5 bases and J shed 4 bases, with 12 bases lying between them. The full variable domain, with the rest looked up from reference TRBV19 and TRBJ1-5, is DGGITQSPKYLFRKEGQNVTLSCEQNLNHDAMYWYRQDPGQGLRLIYYSQIVNDFQKGDIAEGYSVSREKKESFPLTVTSAQKNPTAFYLCASSPTTANQPQHFGDGTRLSIL.

V is TRBV5-1 and J is TRBJ2-7; D remains unclear. The V and J ends lost 4 bases and 4 bases respectively, with 6 bases between them. Germline loops: CDR1 SGHRS, CDR2 YFSETQ. CDR3 length: 11 residues. The CDR3: CASSQNYEQYF. The DNA of the CDR3 is TGCGCCAGCAGCCAAAATTACGAGCAGTACTTC.

In this sample, this clone turned up a few times. The chain combines TRBV7-9 with TRBJ1-1, with 7 bases identical to TRBD1. J gave up 4 bases and V 7 bases, and 6 bases lay outside the gene matches. This CDR3 spans 13 amino acids. CDR1 is SEHNR, CDR2 FQNEAQ, per germline (reference sequence). As DNA, the CDR3 is TGTGCCAGCAAAACGGAGGGGGCCACTGAAGCTTTCTTT. This gives the protein CASKTEGATEAFF.

This clone was recorded only once. This sequence joins TRBV9 and TRBJ2-7; 8 positions agree with TRBD2. Germline V gives CDR1 SGDLS, CDR2 YYNGEE. The V gene end was trimmed by 0 bases and the J gene end by 4 bases; junction bases not matched to a gene: 6. The CDR3 extends over 15 amino acids. This CDR3 is CASSVDPAGVYEQYF. DNA of the CDR3: TGTGCCAGCAGCGTAGACCCAGCGGGGGTATACGAGCAGTACTTC.

The chain is built from TRBV5-4 and TRBJ2-1; 9 bases map to TRBD2. Germline V gives CDR1 SGHNT, CDR2 YYREEE (reference sequence). CDR3 length: 16 residues. The ends lost 4 bases at V and 2 bases at J; junction bases unmatched: 7. This chain's CDR3 is CASSLGLAITYNEQFF. As DNA, the CDR3 is TGTGCCAGCAGCCTCGGACTAGCGATTACCTACAATGAGCAGTTCTTC.

The rearrangement joins TRBV4-1 to TRBJ2-1; the match to TRBD2 covers 8 bases. From germline, CDR1 is MGHRA and CDR2 YSYEKL. This CDR3 is 17 amino acids long. After removal of 3 bases from V and 5 bases from J, the junction contained 12 bases not matched to a gene. The CDR3 nucleotides read TGCGCCAGCAGCCATTTGATACCGGGACTAGGGGACAATGAGCAGTTCTTC. Protein: CASSHLIPGLGDNEQFF.

J is TRBJ2-1 and V is TRBV12-5; maybe TRBD1 (6 bases). The germline CDR1 and CDR2 sequences are LGHNT and FRNRAP. This CDR3 has 12 residues. V lost 7 bases and J lost 12, with 16 bases in between. CDR3 protein: CASAGDTASQFF. The CDR3 DNA reads as TGTGCTAGTGCCGGGGACACTGCTTCGCAGTTCTTC.

CDR3 amino acids: CATSRDNRLRNTGELFF. The CDR3 bases are TGTGCCACCAGCAGAGATAACCGACTAAGAAACACCGGGGAGCTGTTTTTT. V is TRBV15 and J is TRBJ2-2; D perhaps matches TRBD2 (5 bases). The CDR3 runs to 17 residues. V was clipped by 0 bases and J by 2 bases, with 13 bases between them. Per germline, CDR1 LNHNV and CDR2 YYDKDF (reference sequence).

The chain joins TRBV5-8 to TRBJ1-4; 7 nucleotides match TRBD1. The CDR3 has 11 residues. V trimming: 2 bases; J trimming: 13 bases; junction bases outside the gene matches: 2. Germline V gene lookup returns CDR1 SGHTS and CDR2 YDEGEE. CDR3 in amino acids: CASSFRDRLFF. For the CDR3, the DNA is TGTGCCAGCAGCTTCCGGGACAGACTGTTTTTT.

The CDR3 sequence: CASSTENTGELFF. The CDR3 DNA reads as TGTGCCAGCAGTACAGAGAACACCGGGGAGCTGTTTTTT. The genes are TRBV7-3 and TRBJ2-2; D call uncertain. Germline CDR1 reads SGHTA; CDR2 reads FQGTGA. This CDR3 has 13 residues. V lost 6 bases to trimming and J lost 1 base, with 6 bases between them.